The sequence of this T cell receptor beta chain was determined in a study of T cell responses to AZD1222 COVID-19 vaccine. This clone showed up just once. The CDR3 loop spans 13 amino acids. V dropped 8 bases and J dropped 2 bases, with 11 bases sitting between them. Germline CDR1 reads MNHNY; CDR2 reads SVGAGI (reference sequence). This table comes from immunoSEQ multiplex PCR, and its TCRdb copy is limited to in-frame clones, with some not included. In the table there are approximately 150,000 clones, 93% of which are singletons. This TCR came from an adult in good health. Specimen: peripheral blood, collected on day 0 of AZD1222 vaccination. This chain uses TRBV6-6 with TRBJ2-3; D gene uncertain. CDR3 sequence (DNA): TGTGCCAGCTGTAAGAGTCTCACAGATACGCAGTATTTT. This encodes CASCKSLTDTQYF.